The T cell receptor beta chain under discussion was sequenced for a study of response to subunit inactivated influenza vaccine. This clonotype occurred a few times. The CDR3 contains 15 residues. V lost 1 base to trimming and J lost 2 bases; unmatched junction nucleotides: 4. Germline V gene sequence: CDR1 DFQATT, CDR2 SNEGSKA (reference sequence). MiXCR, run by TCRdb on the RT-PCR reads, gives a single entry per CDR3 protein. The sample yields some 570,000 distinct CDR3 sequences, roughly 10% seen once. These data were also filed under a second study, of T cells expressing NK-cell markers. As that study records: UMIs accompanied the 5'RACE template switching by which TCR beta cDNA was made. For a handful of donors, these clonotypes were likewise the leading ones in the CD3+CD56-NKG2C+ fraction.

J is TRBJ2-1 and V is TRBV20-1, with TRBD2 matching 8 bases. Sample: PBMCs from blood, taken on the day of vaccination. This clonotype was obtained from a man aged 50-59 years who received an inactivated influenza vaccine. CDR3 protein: CSARVGRGAYNEQFF. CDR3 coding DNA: TGCAGTGCTAGAGTTGGGCGGGGGGCCTACAATGAGCAGTTCTTC.